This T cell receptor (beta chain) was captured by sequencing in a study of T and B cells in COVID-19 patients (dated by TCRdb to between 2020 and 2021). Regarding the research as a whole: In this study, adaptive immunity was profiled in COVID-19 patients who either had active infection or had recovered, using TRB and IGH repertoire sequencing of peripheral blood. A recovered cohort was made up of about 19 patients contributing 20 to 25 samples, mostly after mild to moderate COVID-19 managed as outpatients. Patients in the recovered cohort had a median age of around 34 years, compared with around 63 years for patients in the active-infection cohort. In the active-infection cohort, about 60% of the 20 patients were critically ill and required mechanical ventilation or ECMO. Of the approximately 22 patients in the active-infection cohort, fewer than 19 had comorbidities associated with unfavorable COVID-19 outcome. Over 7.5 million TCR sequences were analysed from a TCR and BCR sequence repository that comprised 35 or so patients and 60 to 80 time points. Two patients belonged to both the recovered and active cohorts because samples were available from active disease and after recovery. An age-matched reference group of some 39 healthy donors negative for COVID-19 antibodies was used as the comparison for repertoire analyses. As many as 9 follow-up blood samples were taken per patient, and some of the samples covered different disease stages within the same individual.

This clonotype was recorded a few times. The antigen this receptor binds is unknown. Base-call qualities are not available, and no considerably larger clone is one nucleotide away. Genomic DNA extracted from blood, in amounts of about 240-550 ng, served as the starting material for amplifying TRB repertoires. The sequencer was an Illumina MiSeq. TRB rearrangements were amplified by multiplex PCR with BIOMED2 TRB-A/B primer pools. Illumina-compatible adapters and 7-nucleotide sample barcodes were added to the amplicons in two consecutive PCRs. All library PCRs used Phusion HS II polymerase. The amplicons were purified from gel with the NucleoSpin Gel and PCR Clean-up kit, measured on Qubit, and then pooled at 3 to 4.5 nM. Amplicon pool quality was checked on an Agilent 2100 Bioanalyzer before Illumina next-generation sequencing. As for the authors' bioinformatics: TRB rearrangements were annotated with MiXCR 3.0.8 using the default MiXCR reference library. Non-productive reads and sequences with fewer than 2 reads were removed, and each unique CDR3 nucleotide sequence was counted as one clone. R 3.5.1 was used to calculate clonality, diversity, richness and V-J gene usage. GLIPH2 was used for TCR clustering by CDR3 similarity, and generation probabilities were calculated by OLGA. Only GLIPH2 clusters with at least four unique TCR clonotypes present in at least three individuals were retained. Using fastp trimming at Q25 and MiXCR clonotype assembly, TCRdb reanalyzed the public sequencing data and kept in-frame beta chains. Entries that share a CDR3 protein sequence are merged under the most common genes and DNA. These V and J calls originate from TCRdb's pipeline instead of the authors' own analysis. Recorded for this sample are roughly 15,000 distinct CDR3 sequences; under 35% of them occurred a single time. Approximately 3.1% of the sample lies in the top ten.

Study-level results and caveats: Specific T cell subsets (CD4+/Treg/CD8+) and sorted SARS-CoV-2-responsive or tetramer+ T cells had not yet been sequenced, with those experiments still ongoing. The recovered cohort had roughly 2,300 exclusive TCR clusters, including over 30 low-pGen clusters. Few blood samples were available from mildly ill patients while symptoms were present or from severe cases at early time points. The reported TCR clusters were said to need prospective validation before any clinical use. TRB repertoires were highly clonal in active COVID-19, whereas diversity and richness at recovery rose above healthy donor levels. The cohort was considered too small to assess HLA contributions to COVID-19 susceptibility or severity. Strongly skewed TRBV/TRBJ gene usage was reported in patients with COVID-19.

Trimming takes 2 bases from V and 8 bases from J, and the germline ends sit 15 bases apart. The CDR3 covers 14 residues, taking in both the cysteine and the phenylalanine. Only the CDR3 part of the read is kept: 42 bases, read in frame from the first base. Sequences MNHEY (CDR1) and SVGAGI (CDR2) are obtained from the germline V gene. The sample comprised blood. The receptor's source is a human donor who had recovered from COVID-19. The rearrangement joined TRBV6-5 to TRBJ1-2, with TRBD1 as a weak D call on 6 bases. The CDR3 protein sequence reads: CASSYGGLGGGYTF. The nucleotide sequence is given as TGTGCCAGCAGTTACGGGGGCCTTGGGGGGGGCTACACCTTC.